The clone carrying this T cell receptor (beta chain) was seen only a few times. Its antigen is currently unknown. For the second PCR, which ran for about 7 to 11 cycles, a sample-barcoded 5' primer and a J-beta primer mix were used. MiXCR, applied by TCRdb to the 5' RACE reads, yields one record per CDR3 protein. The sample records 1,800,000 or so distinct CDR3 sequences, roughly 43% being singletons. This entry is derived from a study of blood T cells in healthy people across ages. The CDR3 consists of 15 residues. The germline V gene has CDR1 SQVTM and CDR2 ANQGSEA. Trimming at V came to 7 bases and at J to 1 base, leaving 13 bases not matched to a gene. Study-wide findings and caveats: A strong correlation was seen between TCR beta diversity and naive T cell percentage.

V and J are TRBV29-1 and TRBJ2-7, with 7 positions matching TRBD1. The source of this sequence is a human donor in good health. The sequencing input was blood. In DNA form, the CDR3 reads TGCAGCGCCACAGGGGACACTAATCCTTCCTACGAGCAGTACTTC. Its protein is CSATGDTNPSYEQYF.